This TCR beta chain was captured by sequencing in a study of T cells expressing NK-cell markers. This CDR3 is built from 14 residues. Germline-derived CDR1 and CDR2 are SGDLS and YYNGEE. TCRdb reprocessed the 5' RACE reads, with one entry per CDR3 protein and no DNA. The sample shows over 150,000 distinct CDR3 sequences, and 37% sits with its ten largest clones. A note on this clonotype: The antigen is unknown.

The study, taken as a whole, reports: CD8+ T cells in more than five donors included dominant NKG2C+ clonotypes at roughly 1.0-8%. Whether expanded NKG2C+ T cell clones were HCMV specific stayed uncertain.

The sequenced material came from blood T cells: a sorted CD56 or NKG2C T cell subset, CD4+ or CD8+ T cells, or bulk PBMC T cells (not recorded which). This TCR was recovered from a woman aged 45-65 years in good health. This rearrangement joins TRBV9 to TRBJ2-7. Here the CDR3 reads CASSVGGSLYEQYF.